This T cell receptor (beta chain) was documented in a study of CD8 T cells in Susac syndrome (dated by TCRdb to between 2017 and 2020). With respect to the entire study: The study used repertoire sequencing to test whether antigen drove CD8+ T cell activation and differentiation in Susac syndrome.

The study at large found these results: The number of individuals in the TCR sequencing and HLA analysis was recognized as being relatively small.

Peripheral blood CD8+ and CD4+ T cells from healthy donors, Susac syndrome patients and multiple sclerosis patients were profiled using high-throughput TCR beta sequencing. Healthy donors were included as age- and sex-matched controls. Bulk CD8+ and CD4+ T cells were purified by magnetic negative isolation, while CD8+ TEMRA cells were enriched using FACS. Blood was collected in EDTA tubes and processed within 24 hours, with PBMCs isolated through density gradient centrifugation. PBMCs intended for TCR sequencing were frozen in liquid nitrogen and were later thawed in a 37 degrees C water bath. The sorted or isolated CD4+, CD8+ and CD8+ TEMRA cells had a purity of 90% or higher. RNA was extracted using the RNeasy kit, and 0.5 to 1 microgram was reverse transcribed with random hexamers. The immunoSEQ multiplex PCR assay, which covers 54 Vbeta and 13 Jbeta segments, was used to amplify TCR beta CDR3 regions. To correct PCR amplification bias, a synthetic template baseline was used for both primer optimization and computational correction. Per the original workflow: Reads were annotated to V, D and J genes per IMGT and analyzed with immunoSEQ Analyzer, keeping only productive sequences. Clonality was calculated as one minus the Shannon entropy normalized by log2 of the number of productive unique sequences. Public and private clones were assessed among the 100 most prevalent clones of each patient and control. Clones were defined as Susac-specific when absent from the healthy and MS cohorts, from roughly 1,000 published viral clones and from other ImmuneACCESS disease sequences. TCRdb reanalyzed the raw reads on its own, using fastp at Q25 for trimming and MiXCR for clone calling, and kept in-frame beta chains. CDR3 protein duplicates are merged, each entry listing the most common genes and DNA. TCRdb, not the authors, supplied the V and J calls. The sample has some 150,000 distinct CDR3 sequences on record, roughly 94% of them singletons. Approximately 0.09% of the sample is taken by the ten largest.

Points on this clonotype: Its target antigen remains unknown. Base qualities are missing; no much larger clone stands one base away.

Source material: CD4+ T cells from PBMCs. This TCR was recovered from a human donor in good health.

The CDR3 region has the sequence CASSLGDYNEQFF. The DNA sequence reads TGCGCCAGCAGCTTGGGGGACTACAATGAGCAGTTCTTC. Recombination connected TRBV5-1 to TRBJ2-1; the D gene assignment is ambiguous. Spanning cysteine to phenylalanine, the CDR3 consists of 13 amino acids. Only the CDR3 part of the read is kept: 39 bases, read in frame from the first base. Looking up the germline V gene yields CDR1 SGHRS and CDR2 YFSETQ. V lost 0 bases and J lost 3 bases; the stretch between them is 4 bases long.